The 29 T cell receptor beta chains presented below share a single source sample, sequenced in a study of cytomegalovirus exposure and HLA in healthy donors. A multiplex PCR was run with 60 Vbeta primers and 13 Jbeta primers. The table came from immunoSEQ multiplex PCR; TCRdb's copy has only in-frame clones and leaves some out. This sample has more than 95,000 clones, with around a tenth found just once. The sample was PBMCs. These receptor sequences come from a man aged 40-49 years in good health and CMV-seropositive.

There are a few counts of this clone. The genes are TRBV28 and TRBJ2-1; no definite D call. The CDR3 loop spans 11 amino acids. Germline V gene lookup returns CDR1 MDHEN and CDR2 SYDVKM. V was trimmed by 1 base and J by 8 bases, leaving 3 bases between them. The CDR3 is CASSLFDEQFF. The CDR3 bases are TGTGCCAGCAGTTTATTCGATGAGCAGTTCTTC.

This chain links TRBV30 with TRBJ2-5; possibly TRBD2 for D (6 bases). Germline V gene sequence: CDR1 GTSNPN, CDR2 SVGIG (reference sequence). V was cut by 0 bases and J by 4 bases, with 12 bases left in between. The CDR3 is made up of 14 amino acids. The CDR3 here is CAWSVGGALETQYF. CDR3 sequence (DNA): TGTGCCTGGAGTGTAGGAGGGGCTCTAGAGACCCAGTACTTC.

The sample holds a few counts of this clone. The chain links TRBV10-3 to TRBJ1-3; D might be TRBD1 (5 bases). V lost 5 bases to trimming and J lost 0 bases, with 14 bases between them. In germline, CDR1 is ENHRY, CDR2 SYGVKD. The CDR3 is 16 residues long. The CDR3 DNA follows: TGTGCCATCAGTCCGGGACTCACAAGCTCTGGAAACACCATATATTTT. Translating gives CAISPGLTSSGNTIYF.

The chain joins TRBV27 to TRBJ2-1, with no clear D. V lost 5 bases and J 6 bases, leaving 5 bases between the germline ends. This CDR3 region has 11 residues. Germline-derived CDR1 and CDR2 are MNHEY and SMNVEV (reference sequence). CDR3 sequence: CASSRGNEQFF. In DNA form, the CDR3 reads TGTGCCAGCAGTAGAGGCAATGAGCAGTTCTTC.

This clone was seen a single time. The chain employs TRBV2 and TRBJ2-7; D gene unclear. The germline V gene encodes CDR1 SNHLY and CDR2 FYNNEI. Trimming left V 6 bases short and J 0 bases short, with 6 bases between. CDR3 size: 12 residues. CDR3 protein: CASSQSSYEQYF. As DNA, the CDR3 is TGTGCCAGCAGCCAGTCCTCCTACGAGCAGTACTTC. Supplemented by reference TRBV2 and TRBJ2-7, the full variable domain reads EPEVTQTPSHQVTQMGQEVILRCVPISNHLYFYWYRQILGQKVEFLVSFYNNEISEKSEIFDDQFSVERPDGSNFTLKIRSTKLEDSAMYFCASSQSSYEQYFGPGTRLTVT.

In nucleotides, the CDR3 is TGTGCCAGCTGGGGGCAGGTCTATGGCTACACCTTC. It translates to CASWGQVYGYTF. The chain couples TRBV6-6 to TRBJ1-2, with a tentative D call TRBD1 (6 bases). CDR3 length equals 12 residues. The V gene's germline CDR1 is MNHNY and CDR2 SVGAGI (reference sequence). Trimming removed 8 bases at V and 4 bases at J, with 11 bases between.

The CDR3 DNA is TGTGCCAGCTCACCTGGGACAGCGTCCTCTGGAAACACCATATATTTT. It is translated as CASSPGTASSGNTIYF. The gene calls are TRBV18 and TRBJ1-3, with TRBD1 identical over 7 bases. Germline V gene lookup returns CDR1 KGHSH and CDR2 LQKENI. The V segment lost 3 bases and the J segment 0 bases; nucleotides outside the gene matches: 5. This CDR3 region has 16 residues.

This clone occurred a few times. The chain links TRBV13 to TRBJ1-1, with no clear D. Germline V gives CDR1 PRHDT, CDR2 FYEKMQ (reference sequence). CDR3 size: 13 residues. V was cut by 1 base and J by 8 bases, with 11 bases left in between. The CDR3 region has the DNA TGTGCCAGCAGCTTAGTGGTGCGTTCGGAAGCTTTCTTT. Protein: CASSLVVRSEAFF.

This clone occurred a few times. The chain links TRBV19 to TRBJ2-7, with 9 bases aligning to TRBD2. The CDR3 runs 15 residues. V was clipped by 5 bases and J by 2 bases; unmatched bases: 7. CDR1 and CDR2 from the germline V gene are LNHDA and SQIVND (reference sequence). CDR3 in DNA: TGTGCCAGTAGTTTTACTAGCGGGTCCACCTACGAGCAGTACTTC. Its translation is CASSFTSGSTYEQYF.

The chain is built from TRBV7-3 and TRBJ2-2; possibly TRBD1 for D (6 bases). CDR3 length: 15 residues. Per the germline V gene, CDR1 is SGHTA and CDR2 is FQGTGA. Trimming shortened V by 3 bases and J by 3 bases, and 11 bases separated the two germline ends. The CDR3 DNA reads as TGTGCCAGCAGCTTGTCAGGGGCCGACACCGGGGAGCTGTTTTTT. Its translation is CASSLSGADTGELFF. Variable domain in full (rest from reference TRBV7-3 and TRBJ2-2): GAGVSQTPSNKVTEKGKYVELRCDPISGHTALYWYRQSLGQGPEFLIYFQGTGAADDSGLPNDRFFAVRPEGSVSTLKIQRTERGDSAVYLCASSLSGADTGELFFGEGSRLTVL.

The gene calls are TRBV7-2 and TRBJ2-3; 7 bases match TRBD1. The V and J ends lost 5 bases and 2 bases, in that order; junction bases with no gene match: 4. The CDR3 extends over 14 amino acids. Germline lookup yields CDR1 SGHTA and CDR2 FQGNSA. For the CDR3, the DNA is TGTGCCAGCAGCCCGGGACAGATCACAGATACGCAGTATTTT. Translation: CASSPGQITDTQYF.

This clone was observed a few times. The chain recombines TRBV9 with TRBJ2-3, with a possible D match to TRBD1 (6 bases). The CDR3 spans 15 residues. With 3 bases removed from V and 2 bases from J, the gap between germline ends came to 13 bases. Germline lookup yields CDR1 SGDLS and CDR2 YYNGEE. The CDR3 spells CASSAVGAFTDTQYF. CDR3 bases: TGTGCCAGCAGCGCAGTGGGGGCCTTCACAGATACGCAGTATTTT.

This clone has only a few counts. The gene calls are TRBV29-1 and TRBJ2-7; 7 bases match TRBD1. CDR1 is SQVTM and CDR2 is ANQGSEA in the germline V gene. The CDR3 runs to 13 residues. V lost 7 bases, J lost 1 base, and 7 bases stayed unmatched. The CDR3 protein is CSARDRSSYEQYF. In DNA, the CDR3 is TGCAGCGCCCGGGACAGATCTTCCTACGAGCAGTACTTC.

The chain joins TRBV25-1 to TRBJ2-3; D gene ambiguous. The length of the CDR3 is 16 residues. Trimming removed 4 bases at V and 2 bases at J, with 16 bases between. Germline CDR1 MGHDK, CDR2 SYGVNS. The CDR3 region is CASSAPYVGDTDTQYF. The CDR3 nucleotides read TGTGCCAGCAGTGCCCCTTATGTCGGTGACACAGATACGCAGTATTTT.

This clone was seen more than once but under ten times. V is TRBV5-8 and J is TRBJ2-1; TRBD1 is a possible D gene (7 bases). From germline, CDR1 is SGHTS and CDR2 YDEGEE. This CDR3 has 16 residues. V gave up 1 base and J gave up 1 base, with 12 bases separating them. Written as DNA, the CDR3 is TGTGCCAGCAGCTTGTTGGGGGGACAGTCCTACAATGAGCAGTTCTTC. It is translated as CASSLLGGQSYNEQFF.

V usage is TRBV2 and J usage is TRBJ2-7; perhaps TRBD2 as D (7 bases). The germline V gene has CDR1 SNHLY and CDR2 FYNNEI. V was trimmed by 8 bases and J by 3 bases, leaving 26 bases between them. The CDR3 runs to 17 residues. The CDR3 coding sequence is TGTGCCAGCCGTCCACTGGGAGGGGGTAGGCTTGACTACGAGCAGTACTTC. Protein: CASRPLGGGRLDYEQYF.

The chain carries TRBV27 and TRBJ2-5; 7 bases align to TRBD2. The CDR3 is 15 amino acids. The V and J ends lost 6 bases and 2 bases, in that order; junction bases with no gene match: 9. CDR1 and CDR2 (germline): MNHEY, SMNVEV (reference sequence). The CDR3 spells CASSGFGTIQETQYF. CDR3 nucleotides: TGTGCCAGCAGCGGCTTCGGGACTATACAAGAGACCCAGTACTTC.

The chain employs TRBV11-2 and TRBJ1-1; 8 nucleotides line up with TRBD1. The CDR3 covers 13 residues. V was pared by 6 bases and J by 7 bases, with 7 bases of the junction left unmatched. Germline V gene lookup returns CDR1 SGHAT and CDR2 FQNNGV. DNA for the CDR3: TGTGCCAGCAGGCGGACAGGGTTCGTTGAAGCTTTCTTT. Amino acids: CASRRTGFVEAFF.

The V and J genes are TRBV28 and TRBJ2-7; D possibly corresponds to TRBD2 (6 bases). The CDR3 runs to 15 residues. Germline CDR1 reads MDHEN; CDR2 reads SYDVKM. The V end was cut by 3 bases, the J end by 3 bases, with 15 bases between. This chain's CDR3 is CASSFRPSSVYEQYF. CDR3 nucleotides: TGTGCCAGCAGTTTTAGACCTTCTAGCGTCTACGAGCAGTACTTC.

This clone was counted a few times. The CDR3, as DNA: TGTGCCAGCAGCGGTGGTCTAGCGGGAGGGACCCGCAATGAGCAGTTCTTC. The encoded protein is CASSGGLAGGTRNEQFF. This chain links TRBV4-2 with TRBJ2-1, with 12 nucleotides matching TRBD2. CDR1 and CDR2 (germline): LGHNA, YNFKEQ. With 5 bases clipped from V and 6 bases from J, the junction kept 11 bases outside the gene matches. The CDR3 consists of 17 residues.

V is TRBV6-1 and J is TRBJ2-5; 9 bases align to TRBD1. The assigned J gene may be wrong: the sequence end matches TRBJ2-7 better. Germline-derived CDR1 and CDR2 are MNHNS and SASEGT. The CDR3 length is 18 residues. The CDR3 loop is CASSEVRFLGQGTYEQYF. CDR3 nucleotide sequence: TGTGCCAGCAGTGAAGTTCGTTTCTTAGGACAGGGGACCTACGAGCAGTACTTC.

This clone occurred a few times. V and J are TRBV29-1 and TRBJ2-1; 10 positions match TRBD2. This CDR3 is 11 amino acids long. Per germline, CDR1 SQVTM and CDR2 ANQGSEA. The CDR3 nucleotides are TGCGGACTAGCGGACTACAATGAGCAGTTCTTC. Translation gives CGLADYNEQFF.

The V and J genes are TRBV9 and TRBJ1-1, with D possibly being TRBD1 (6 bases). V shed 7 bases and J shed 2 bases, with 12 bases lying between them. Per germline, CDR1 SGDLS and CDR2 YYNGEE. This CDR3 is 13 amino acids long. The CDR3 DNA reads TGTGCCAGCTCGAAGGGGGATAACACTGAAGCTTTCTTT. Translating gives CASSKGDNTEAFF.

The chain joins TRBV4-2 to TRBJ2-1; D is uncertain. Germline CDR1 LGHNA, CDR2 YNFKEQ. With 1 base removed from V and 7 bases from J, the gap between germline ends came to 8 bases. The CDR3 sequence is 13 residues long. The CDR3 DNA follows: TGTGCCAGCAGCCAAGGTCGGGTTAATGAGCAGTTCTTC. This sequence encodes CASSQGRVNEQFF.

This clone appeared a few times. The CDR3 DNA follows: TGCAGCGTTGAAGGGGACAGTCCAGCCTACGAGCAGTACTTC. Translation gives CSVEGDSPAYEQYF. This chain uses TRBV29-1 with TRBJ2-7, with TRBD1 matching over 7 bases. V lost 1 base to trimming and J lost 2 bases; unmatched junction nucleotides: 5. This CDR3 has 14 residues. Germline CDR1 reads SQVTM; CDR2 reads ANQGSEA.

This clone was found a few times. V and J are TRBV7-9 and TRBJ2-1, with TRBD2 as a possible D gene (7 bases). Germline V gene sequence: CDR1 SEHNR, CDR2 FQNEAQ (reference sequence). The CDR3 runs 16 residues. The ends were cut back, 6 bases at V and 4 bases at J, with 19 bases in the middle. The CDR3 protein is CASRWASGEGYNEQFF. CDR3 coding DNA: TGTGCCAGCAGATGGGCCTCAGGGGAGGGATACAATGAGCAGTTCTTC.

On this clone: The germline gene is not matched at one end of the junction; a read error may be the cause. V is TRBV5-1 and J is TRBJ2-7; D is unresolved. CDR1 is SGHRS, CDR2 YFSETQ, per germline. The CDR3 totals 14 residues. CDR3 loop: CASRLAASPYEQYF. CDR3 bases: TGCGCCAGCAGATTGGCCGCCAGTCCCTACGAGCAGTACTTC.

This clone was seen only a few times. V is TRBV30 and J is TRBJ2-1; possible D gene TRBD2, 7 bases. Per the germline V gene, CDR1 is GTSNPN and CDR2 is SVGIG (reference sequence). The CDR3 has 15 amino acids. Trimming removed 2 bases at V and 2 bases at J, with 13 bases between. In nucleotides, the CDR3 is TGTGCCTGGAGTCTGAGGGGGGGAGCCTACAATGAGCAGTTCTTC. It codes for CAWSLRGGAYNEQFF.

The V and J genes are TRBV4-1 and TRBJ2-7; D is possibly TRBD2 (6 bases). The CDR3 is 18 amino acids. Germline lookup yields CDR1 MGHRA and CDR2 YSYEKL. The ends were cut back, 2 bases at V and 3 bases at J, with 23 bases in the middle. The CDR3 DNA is TGCGCCAGCAGCCAAAAAATGTCTAACCGGGACTTTGACTACGAGCAGTACTTC. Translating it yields CASSQKMSNRDFDYEQYF.